One T cell receptor (beta chain) is described in this entry. Antigen specificity is unknown. This entry belongs to a study of OX40 agonist ivuxolimab in advanced cancers. Study in general: From roughly 23 to 90 years was the age range, with a mean of approximately 63 years, and nearly 85% were male. Patients achieving partial responses numbered three: one hepatocellular carcinoma case and two cutaneous melanoma cases. General study points: The study found among the lowest clonal expansion in partial responders at 0.1-3.0 mg/kg. No determination was made of the antigen specificity of the expanded peripheral T cells.

Some clones are missing from TCRdb's copy, which holds only in-frame ones; the method was immunoSEQ multiplex PCR. The table shows approximately 130,000 clones, with 93% occurring only once. In germline, CDR1 is SGHTA, CDR2 FQGNSA. The CDR3 has 13 residues. V gave up 5 bases and J gave up 7 bases, with 12 bases separating them. The V gene is TRBV7-2, the J gene TRBJ1-5; D uncertain. Material: CD4+ or CD8+ T cells sorted from blood, obtained in a trial of the OX40 agonist ivuxolimab. This sequence originates from an adult with an advanced solid tumor such as melanoma, head and neck, liver or kidney cancer. CDR3 region: CASSLQDDQPQHF. The CDR3 DNA is TGTGCCAGCAGCCTTCAGGACGACCAGCCCCAGCATTTT. Together with reference TRBV7-2 and TRBJ1-5, the CDR3 gives the full variable domain: GAGVSQSPSNKVTEKGKDVELRCDPISGHTALYWYRQSLGQGLEFLIYFQGNSAPDKSGLPSDRFSAERTGGSVSTLTIQRTQQEDSAVYLCASSLQDDQPQHFGDGTRLSIL.